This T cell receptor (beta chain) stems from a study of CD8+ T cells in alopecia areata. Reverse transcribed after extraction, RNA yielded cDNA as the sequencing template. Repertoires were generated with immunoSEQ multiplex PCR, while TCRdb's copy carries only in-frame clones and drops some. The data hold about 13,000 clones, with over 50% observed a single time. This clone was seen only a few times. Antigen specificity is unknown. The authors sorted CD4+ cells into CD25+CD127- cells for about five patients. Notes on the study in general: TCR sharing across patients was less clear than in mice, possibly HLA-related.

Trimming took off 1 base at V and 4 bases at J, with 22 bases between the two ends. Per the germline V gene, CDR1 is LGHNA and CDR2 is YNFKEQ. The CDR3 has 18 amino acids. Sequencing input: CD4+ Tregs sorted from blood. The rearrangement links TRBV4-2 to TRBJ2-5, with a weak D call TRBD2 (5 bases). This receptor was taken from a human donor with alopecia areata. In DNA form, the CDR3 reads TGTGCCAGCAGCCAAGGTGACGGGTTGAGGGTTAGCAGAGAGACCCAGTACTTC. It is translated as CASSQGDGLRVSRETQYF.